This T cell receptor beta chain is from a study of blood T cells in healthy people across ages. General observations from the study: Total diversity from one million sequenced T cells was likely underestimated. Relative to aged donors, long-lived donors carried more naive CD4+ cells and displayed higher diversity. Naive T cell percentage by flow cytometry tracked strongly with beta diversity.

As for this clonotype: As yet, its antigen is unknown.

Then a second PCR, running roughly 7 to 11 cycles, was carried out with a sample-barcoded 5' primer and a J-beta primer mix. TCRdb used MiXCR to reprocess the 5' RACE reads, holding one entry per CDR3 protein. The table has 700,000 to 800,000 distinct CDR3 sequences, roughly 47% seen once. The source of this sequence is a woman aged 60-75 years in good health. Sequencing input: blood.

In DNA form, the CDR3 reads TGTGCCAGCAGTGAAGGGATAGCGGGGACTACCTACAATGAGCAGTTCTTC. Residues: CASSEGIAGTTYNEQFF. The V and J genes are TRBV2 and TRBJ2-1; 8 bases line up with TRBD2. The V gene's germline CDR1 is SNHLY and CDR2 FYNNEI. The CDR3 length is 17 residues. V was clipped by 1 base and J by 2 bases; unmatched bases: 7.